Presented here are 5 T cell receptor beta chains from one specimen sequenced in a study of T cell responses to AZD1222 COVID-19 vaccine. Profiling relied on immunoSEQ multiplex PCR, and the TCRdb table lists in-frame clones only, not all of them. In the table there are 130,000 or so clones, about 88% of which are singletons. Sequences were derived from peripheral blood, sampled on day 0 of AZD1222 vaccination. The receptors stem from an adult in good health.

The chain uses TRBV5-1 and TRBJ1-1, with 7 bases matching TRBD1. This CDR3 contains 15 residues. Germline V gene sequence: CDR1 SGHRS, CDR2 YFSETQ. V lost 0 bases and J lost 4; bases outside the gene matches: 6. For the CDR3, the DNA is TGCGCCAGCAGCTTGGACAGACAGGGAGTCACTGAAGCTTTCTTT. This codes for CASSLDRQGVTEAFF.

Here the CDR3 reads CASRAEDNENTEAFF. The DNA of the CDR3 is TGTGCCAGCAGGGCCGAGGACAATGAGAACACTGAAGCTTTCTTT. The chain couples TRBV2 to TRBJ1-1; the D gene is possibly TRBD1 (5 bases). Trimming removed 6 bases at V and 1 base at J, with 15 bases between. Germline CDR1 is SNHLY and CDR2 is FYNNEI. The CDR3 has 15 amino acids.

This sequence joins TRBV30 and TRBJ1-2; 9 positions match TRBD1. With V trimmed by 1 base and J by 5 bases, 11 bases remained unmatched. CDR3 length equals 16 residues. Germline-derived CDR1 and CDR2 are GTSNPN and SVGIG (reference sequence). In nucleotides, the CDR3 is TGTGCCTGGAGTGCCATTCTAACAGGGGGCCCGTATGGCTACACCTTC. It encodes CAWSAILTGGPYGYTF.

In DNA form, the CDR3 reads TGTGCCAGCCTGAGGGCAGGACCTAGCAATCAGCCCCAGCATTTT. It codes for CASLRAGPSNQPQHF. The chain combines TRBV6-5 with TRBJ1-5; D ambiguous. The CDR3 loop spans 15 amino acids. The germline gives CDR1 MNHEY, CDR2 SVGAGI. Trimming pared 8 bases from V and 0 bases from J, leaving 14 bases between.

The chain joins TRBV7-8 to TRBJ1-3; D possibly corresponds to TRBD1 (6 bases). CDR1 is SGHVS and CDR2 is FQNEAQ in the germline V gene. The V end was cut by 5 bases, the J end by 4 bases, with 12 bases between. CDR3 length equals 14 residues. CDR3 protein: CASSPQGSGNTIYF. CDR3 nucleotides: TGTGCCAGCAGCCCCCAGGGGTCCGGAAACACCATATATTTT.